These 25 T cell receptor beta chains share one sample of origin, sequenced in a study of T cell changes during pregnancy in multiple sclerosis. Assay: immunoSEQ multiplex PCR; the TCRdb copy retains only in-frame clones and omits some. The sample records around 57,000 clones, roughly 93% being singletons. Material: peripheral blood, obtained in the second trimester of pregnancy. These receptors were collected from a female donor with multiple sclerosis, enrolled in a pregnancy study.

The chain couples TRBV6-1 to TRBJ2-7; D possibly corresponds to TRBD1 (5 bases). V dropped 2 bases and J dropped 2 bases, with 10 bases sitting between them. The CDR3 runs to 14 residues. Germline V CDR1 and CDR2: MNHNS, SASEGT. CDR3 bases: TGTGCCAGCAGTGAACAGGGTTTGGCCTACGAGCAGTACTTC. This translates into CASSEQGLAYEQYF.

The rearrangement uses TRBV10-3 and TRBJ1-2; TRBD1 matches at 8 bases. The CDR3 sequence is 15 residues long. J was trimmed by 10 bases and V by 7 bases; bases with no gene match: 17. Germline V gene sequence: CDR1 ENHRY, CDR2 SYGVKD. The CDR3 coding sequence is TGTGCCATCACACCGGCCAGGGGGCTCCTTAAATCCTACACCTTC. Protein product: CAITPARGLLKSYTF.

In its sample, this clone was seen once. This chain connects TRBV29-1 to TRBJ1-4, with D possibly matching TRBD1 (5 bases). The germline gives CDR1 SQVTM, CDR2 ANQGSEA. CDR3 size: 12 residues. V was clipped by 6 bases and J by 8 bases, with 13 bases between them. CDR3 DNA: TGCAGCGTACGGCAGGGCGAGGAAAAACTGTTTTTT. Its protein product is CSVRQGEEKLFF. Supplemented by reference TRBV29-1 and TRBJ1-4, the full variable domain reads SAVISQKPSRDICQRGTSLTIQCQVDSQVTMMFWYRQQPGQSLTLIATANQGSEATYESGFVIDKFPISRPNLTFSTLTVSNMSPEDSSIYLCSVRQGEEKLFFGSGTQLSVL.

The rearrangement uses TRBV30 and TRBJ1-3, with 7 nucleotides matching TRBD1. The CDR3 has 16 amino acids. Germline V gives CDR1 GTSNPN, CDR2 SVGIG (reference sequence). The ends lost 0 bases at V and 0 bases at J; junction bases unmatched: 5. As DNA, the CDR3 is TGTGCCTGGAGTGTGAAGGGGGCACACTCTGGAAACACCATATATTTT. Protein: CAWSVKGAHSGNTIYF.

This clone was observed once. This chain links TRBV5-6 with TRBJ2-5, with 7 bases aligning to TRBD1. The CDR3 has 13 amino acids. Trimming took 0 bases from V and 4 from J; bases not matched to a gene: 0. Germline loops: CDR1 SGHDT, CDR2 YYEEEE. DNA of the CDR3: TGTGCCAGCAGCTTGGACAGGGGAGAGACCCAGTACTTC. Its translation is CASSLDRGETQYF.

The J gene is TRBJ1-1, the V gene TRBV5-1, with 9 bases identical to TRBD1. V dropped 8 bases and J dropped 10; count of bases not matched to a gene: 6. The CDR3 runs to 11 residues. Germline CDR1 reads SGHRS; CDR2 reads YFSETQ. Here the CDR3 reads CASGDRGVAFF. CDR3 DNA: TGCGCCAGTGGTGACAGGGGGGTAGCTTTCTTT.

This chain links TRBV7-2 with TRBJ1-4; D is undetermined. V was clipped by 6 bases and J by 8 bases, with 13 bases between them. This CDR3 comprises 13 residues. Germline lookup yields CDR1 SGHTA and CDR2 FQGNSA. CDR3 in amino acids: CASSRTREEKLFF. CDR3 sequence (DNA): TGTGCCAGCAGTCGGACGAGGGAGGAAAAACTGTTTTTT.

The chain links TRBV4-1 to TRBJ1-2; a possible D gene is TRBD1 (6 bases). Germline CDR1 is MGHRA and CDR2 is YSYEKL. V was trimmed by 3 bases and J by 9 bases, leaving 14 bases between them. This CDR3 spans 13 amino acids. The CDR3 here is CASSHRGLARYTF. The CDR3 nucleotides read TGCGCCAGCAGCCACAGGGGCTTGGCGCGCTACACCTTC.

This clone showed up just once. The genes are TRBV10-3 and TRBJ2-1; 8 bases match TRBD1. Germline CDR1 ENHRY, CDR2 SYGVKD. J lost 5 bases, V lost 0 bases, and 6 bases had no gene match. The CDR3 is made up of 16 amino acids. The DNA for the CDR3 is TGTGCCATCAGTGAGTCGAAGGGGACAGGTCACAATGAGCAGTTCTTC. As protein: CAISESKGTGHNEQFF.

The genes are TRBV9 and TRBJ1-2; TRBD1 agrees at 8 bases. The germline V gene encodes CDR1 SGDLS and CDR2 YYNGEE. The CDR3 extends over 15 amino acids. With V trimmed by 3 bases and J by 5 bases, 9 bases remained unmatched. In DNA form, the CDR3 reads TGTGCCAGCAGCGCGCCACAGGGGGGGGGTTATGGCTACACCTTC. It codes for CASSAPQGGGYGYTF.

The chain carries TRBV4-3 and TRBJ2-5; maybe TRBD2 (7 bases). Per germline, CDR1 LGHNA and CDR2 YSLEER. Trimming took off 1 base at V and 3 bases at J, with 18 bases between the two ends. The CDR3 is 17 residues long. CDR3 sequence reads: CASSQGRGGGLKETQYF. CDR3 coding DNA: TGCGCCAGCAGCCAAGGACGTGGCGGGGGCCTAAAAGAGACCCAGTACTTC.

V gene TRBV6-1 combines with J gene TRBJ2-7; 10 bases fit TRBD1. There are 15 residues in the CDR3. The germline gives CDR1 MNHNS, CDR2 SASEGT. The trim removed 6 bases at V and 6 bases at J, leaving 11 bases unmatched. The CDR3 DNA follows: TGTGCCAGCAGGAGGATAGACAGGGGGCAGCGCGAGCAGTACTTC. Protein product: CASRRIDRGQREQYF.

This clone was seen once. The chain joins TRBV30 to TRBJ1-5; D unresolved. From germline, CDR1 is GTSNPN and CDR2 SVGIG (reference sequence). The CDR3 sequence is 15 residues long. Trimming took off 3 bases at V and 3 bases at J, with 15 bases between the two ends. CDR3 nucleotides: TGTGCCTGGAGCAAAGGGAGAGGTGACAATCAGCCCCAGCATTTT. This gives the protein CAWSKGRGDNQPQHF. Full variable domain (rest looked up from reference TRBV30 and TRBJ1-5): SQTIHQWPATLVQPVGSPLSLECTVEGTSNPNLYWYRQAAGRGLQLLFYSVGIGQISSEVPQNLSASRPQDRQFILSSKKLLLSDSGFYLCAWSKGRGDNQPQHFGDGTRLSIL.

The genes are TRBV13 and TRBJ2-1; TRBD1 aligns across 12 bases. Germline-derived CDR1 and CDR2 are PRHDT and FYEKMQ (reference sequence). V was clipped by 4 bases and J by 8 bases; unmatched bases: 9. There are 16 residues in the CDR3. CDR3 amino acids: CASSYLGQGASDEQFF. In DNA, the CDR3 is TGTGCCAGCAGCTACTTGGGACAGGGGGCTTCAGATGAGCAGTTCTTC. The variable domain in full, completed from reference TRBV13 and TRBJ2-1, reads AAGVIQSPRHLIKEKRETATLKCYPIPRHDTVYWYQQGPGQDPQFLISFYEKMQSDKGSIPDRFSAQQFSDYHSELNMSSLELGDSALYFCASSYLGQGASDEQFFGPGTRLTVL.

The chain is built from TRBV18 and TRBJ2-1; TRBD1 agrees at 12 bases. From germline, CDR1 is KGHSH and CDR2 LQKENI. With V trimmed by 6 bases and J by 8 bases, 8 bases remained unmatched. The CDR3 covers 15 residues. The CDR3 sequence is CASSSGTGGFDEQFF. The CDR3 DNA reads TGTGCCAGCTCTTCCGGGACAGGGGGCTTCGATGAGCAGTTCTTC.

The rearrangement uses TRBV6-4 and TRBJ2-6, with D perhaps matching TRBD1 (6 bases). The length of the CDR3 is 15 residues. V was clipped by 5 bases and J by 0 bases, with 8 bases between them. CDR1 and CDR2 (germline): MRHNA, SNTAGT. The DNA for the CDR3 is TGTGCCAGCAGTCTGGACAGCTCTGGGGCCAACGTCCTGACTTTC. Protein sequence: CASSLDSSGANVLTF.

The chain has TRBV6-6 and TRBJ1-4, with 10 bases lining up with TRBD1. V was clipped by 4 bases and J by 7 bases; unmatched bases: 3. CDR3 size: 14 residues. Germline-derived CDR1 and CDR2 are MNHNY and SVGAGI (reference sequence). The CDR3 DNA reads TGTGCCAGCAGTTCCGGGACAGGGGTTGAAAAACTGTTTTTT. Translating gives CASSSGTGVEKLFF.

The chain recombines TRBV14 with TRBJ1-4; possible D gene TRBD1, 5 bases. The CDR3 sequence is 15 residues long. Germline V gives CDR1 SGHDN, CDR2 FVKESK. With 4 bases removed from V and 5 bases from J, the gap between germline ends came to 14 bases. This chain's CDR3 is CASSLELDRNEKLFF. Here the CDR3 DNA reads TGTGCCAGCAGCCTGGAACTTGACAGAAATGAAAAACTGTTTTTT.

V and J are TRBV18 and TRBJ2-1; 11 bases map to TRBD2. Trimming took 4 bases from V and 1 from J; bases not matched to a gene: 9. Germline-derived CDR1 and CDR2 are KGHSH and LQKENI. The length of the CDR3 is 18 residues. The CDR3 protein is CASSQGPPSGGSYNEQFF. CDR3 nucleotide sequence: TGTGCCAGCTCACAAGGCCCGCCTAGCGGGGGGTCCTACAATGAGCAGTTCTTC.

The V gene is TRBV5-4, the J gene TRBJ1-2, with D possibly being TRBD1 (5 bases). V was pared by 2 bases and J by 4 bases, with 15 bases between. The CDR3 is made up of 15 amino acids. The germline V gene has CDR1 SGHNT and CDR2 YYREEE (reference sequence). CDR3 sequence: CASSFQGRELYGYTF. CDR3 in DNA: TGTGCCAGCAGCTTCCAAGGCAGGGAACTCTATGGCTACACCTTC.

This sequence joins TRBV14 and TRBJ2-7, with no clear D. Germline V gene sequence: CDR1 SGHDN, CDR2 FVKESK. This CDR3 is 13 amino acids long. V dropped 0 bases and J dropped 4 bases, with 7 bases sitting between them. CDR3 amino acids: CASSQDRYYEQYF. The CDR3 nucleotides read TGTGCCAGCAGCCAAGACCGGTATTACGAGCAGTACTTC. The whole variable domain, filled in from reference TRBV14 and TRBJ2-7, reads EAGVTQFPSHSVIEKGQTVTLRCDPISGHDNLYWYRRVMGKEIKFLLHFVKESKQDESGMPNNRFLAERTGGTYSTLKVQPAELEDSGVYFCASSQDRYYEQYFGPGTRLTVT.

CDR3 sequence (DNA): TGTGCCAGCAGCTTAAGGGCGGTTTTTGACAGGCTCAATCAGCCCCAGCATTTT. The encoded protein is CASSLRAVFDRLNQPQHF. The chain combines TRBV5-8 with TRBJ1-5; a weak D match, TRBD1 (6 bases). Between the trimmed V and J ends, which lost 2 bases and 3 bases, there was a span of 21 bases. This CDR3 is built from 18 residues. The germline V gene has CDR1 SGHTS and CDR2 YDEGEE.

This sequence joins TRBV5-1 and TRBJ2-1; 10 bases match TRBD2. Germline lookup yields CDR1 SGHRS and CDR2 YFSETQ. Germline trimming cut 2 bases from V and 5 bases from J; bases unmatched to any gene: 4. This CDR3 comprises 15 residues. The CDR3 sequence: CASSFLAGGNNEQFF. CDR3 nucleotide sequence: TGCGCCAGCAGCTTTTTAGCGGGGGGAAACAATGAGCAGTTCTTC.

The J gene is TRBJ2-7, the V gene TRBV6-1, with a tentative D call TRBD2 (5 bases). Germline V gives CDR1 MNHNS, CDR2 SASEGT. V lost 7 bases and J 7 bases, leaving 23 bases between the germline ends. CDR3 length: 15 residues. In nucleotides, the CDR3 is TGTGCCAGCACTGCAGAGGGCCTCCGGCGATGGGAGCAGTACTTC. The encoded protein is CASTAEGLRRWEQYF.

The chain couples TRBV6-1 to TRBJ2-6, with 7 bases lining up with TRBD1. Germline assignment: CDR1 MNHNS and CDR2 SASEGT. The trim removed 4 bases at V and 3 bases at J, leaving 0 bases unmatched. The CDR3 has 14 amino acids. The CDR3 sequence: CASSAGGGANVLTF. In DNA form, the CDR3 reads TGTGCCAGCAGTGCAGGGGGTGGGGCCAACGTCCTGACTTTC.